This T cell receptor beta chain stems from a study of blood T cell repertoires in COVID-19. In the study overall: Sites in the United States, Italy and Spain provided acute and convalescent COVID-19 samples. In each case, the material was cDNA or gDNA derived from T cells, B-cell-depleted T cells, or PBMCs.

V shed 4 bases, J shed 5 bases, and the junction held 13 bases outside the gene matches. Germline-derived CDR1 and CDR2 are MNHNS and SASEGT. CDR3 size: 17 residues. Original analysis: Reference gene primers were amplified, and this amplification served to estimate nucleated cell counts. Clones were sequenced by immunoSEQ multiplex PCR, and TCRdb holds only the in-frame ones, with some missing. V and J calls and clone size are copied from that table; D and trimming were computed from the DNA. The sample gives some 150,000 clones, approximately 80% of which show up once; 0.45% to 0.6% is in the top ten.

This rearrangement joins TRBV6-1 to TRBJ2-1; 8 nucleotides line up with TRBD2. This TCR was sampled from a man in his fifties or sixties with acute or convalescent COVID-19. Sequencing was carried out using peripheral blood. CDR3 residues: CASSGGWAGGLDNEQFF. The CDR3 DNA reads TGTGCCAGCAGTGGGGGTTGGGCGGGGGGCCTCGACAATGAGCAGTTCTTC.